The 5 T cell receptor beta chains reported below all come from one sample, sequenced in a study of blood T cells in healthy people across ages (dated by TCRdb to about 2015). Libraries were prepared through 5' RACE. Sequencing used an Illumina HiSeq 2500. The second PCR ran for about 6 to 11 cycles and used a J-beta primer mix along with a sample-barcoded 5' primer. The public reads were reprocessed in TCRdb via fastp at Q25 and MiXCR, keeping in-frame beta chains. Entries are consolidated by CDR3 protein sequence, retaining the most common genes and DNA. The sample has roughly 1,800,000 distinct CDR3 sequences on record, less than 50% of them singletons. Over 2% of the sample belongs to the ten largest clones. Sample: blood. The receptors derive from a woman in her 40s in good health.

This clonotype was counted between two and nine times. The chain couples TRBV20-1 to TRBJ2-3; D gene ambiguous. V gave up 4 bases and J gave up 0 bases, with 11 bases separating them. CDR3 length equals 14 residues. Germline assignment: CDR1 DFQATT and CDR2 SNEGSKA (reference sequence). In DNA form, the CDR3 reads TGCAGTGCTACTAAAGGACCTAGCACAGATACGCAGTATTTT. Amino acid sequence: CSATKGPSTDTQYF.

This clonotype was found a few times. The chain links TRBV7-2 to TRBJ2-3; D is undetermined. Germline values: CDR1 SGHTA, CDR2 FQGNSA. This CDR3 is built from 13 residues. Deletions cut 5 bases from V and 3 bases from J, with 9 bases between. The CDR3 spells CASSTQTTDTQYF. In DNA, the CDR3 is TGTGCCAGCAGCACCCAAACTACAGATACGCAGTATTTT.

The chain combines TRBV4-3 with TRBJ2-1, with a possible D match to TRBD2 (6 bases). Per germline, CDR1 LGHNA and CDR2 YSLEER. The CDR3 has 17 amino acids. Trimming shortened V by 3 bases and J by 2 bases, and 17 bases separated the two germline ends. This chain's CDR3 is CASSQGDGGGPYNEQFF. As DNA, the CDR3 is TGCGCCAGCAGCCAGGGGGACGGGGGAGGACCCTACAATGAGCAGTTCTTC.

In this sample, this clonotype turned up a few times. This chain connects TRBV2 to TRBJ2-7; TRBD1 matches at 9 bases. Germline V gene data show CDR1 as SNHLY and CDR2 as FYNNEI. Trimming at V came to 6 bases and at J to 4 bases, leaving 4 bases not matched to a gene. The CDR3 runs 13 residues. CDR3 nucleotide sequence: TGTGCCAGCAGGGACAGGGGTCAGTACGAGCAGTACTTC. This translates into CASRDRGQYEQYF.

The CDR3 reads CASSYGGGSKTQYF. Written as DNA, the CDR3 is TGTGCCAGCAGTTATGGAGGGGGCAGTAAGACCCAGTACTTC. The genes are TRBV6-2 or TRBV6-3 and TRBJ2-7, with D possibly being TRBD1 (7 bases). The J call may be faulty, since TRBJ2-5 better matches the DNA end. The CDR3 length is 14 residues. Per the germline V gene, CDR1 is MNHEY and CDR2 is SVGEGT.